The rows below give T cell receptor beta chains drawn from one sample of a study of blood T cell repertoires in COVID-19. Assay: immunoSEQ multiplex PCR; the TCRdb copy retains only in-frame clones and omits some. The repertoire holds roughly 190,000 clones, with roughly three quarters as singletons. Sequencing used PBMCs or T cells enriched from blood (not recorded which). These receptor sequences come from a woman between 50 and 59 years old with acute COVID-19. Each CDR3 is given with its conserved first and last residue. The D gene is left open where the match is weak. Clone size is not always given. Where it is, it says once, few, many or a class for expanded clones.

TRBV6-2/TRBV6-3,TRBD1,NA,TRBJ1-2,TGTGCCAGCAGCCGCCCGATCTTCCCGGGACAGGGGCCTAACTATGGCTACACCTTC,CASSRPIFPGQGPNYGYTF
TRBV6-6,NA,NA,TRBJ1-2,TGTGCCAGCAGCCCCTGGGGGGGGCGAGGCTACACCTTC,CASSPWGGRGYTF
TRBV24-1,TRBD1,NA,TRBJ1-2,TGTGCCACGGCCGGGACAGGGGACGGCTACACCTTC,CATAGTGDGYTF
TRBV7-8,NA,once,TRBJ1-4,TGTGCCAGCAGCCCAGCGGCGGGGGCCTCAAATGAAAAACTGTTTTTT,CASSPAAGASNEKLFF
TRBV4-1,NA,NA,TRBJ2-5,TGCGCCAGCAGCCGGTCCGCCTACCCCGAAGAGACCCAGTACTTC,CASSRSAYPEETQYF
TRBV5-1,NA,NA,TRBJ1-5,TGCGCCAGCCCCGGAGACTTTTTCCGGGGTCTAAATCAGCCCCAGCATTTT,CASPGDFFRGLNQPQHF
TRBV6-4,NA,NA,TRBJ1-4,TGTGCCAGGTTTAGAGGCCGGATGGAAAAACTGTTTTTT,CARFRGRMEKLFF
TRBV4-3,NA,NA,TRBJ2-1,TGCGCCAGCAGCCAAGAAGGGGCGGGGTTGTCCTACAATGAGCAGTTCTTC,CASSQEGAGLSYNEQFF
TRBV6-4,TRBD2,many,TRBJ2-3,TGTGCCAGCAGTGACTCCAGCGGGGGGGGCACAGATACGCAGTATTTT,CASSDSSGGGTDTQYF
TRBV7-6,TRBD1,once,TRBJ1-1,TGTGCCAGCAGCTTAGGGTCAGGGGGCGCGGGTGAAGCTTTCTTT,CASSLGSGGAGEAFF
TRBV28,NA,few,TRBJ1-1,TGTGCCAGCTGCGAAACAGGGAACACTGAAGCTTTCTTT,CASCETGNTEAFF
TRBV27,NA,NA,TRBJ2-1,TGTGCCAGCAGTTTGCGGGGGCCCAATGAGCAGTTCTTC,CASSLRGPNEQFF
TRBV4-2,NA,NA,TRBJ1-6,TGTGCCAGCAGCCCTTTGGGGGGATATAATTCACCCCTCCACTTT,CASSPLGGYNSPLHF
TRBV5-1,NA,NA,TRBJ1-5,TGCGCCAGCAGCTCCGACAGTTATCAGCCCCAGCATTTT,CASSSDSYQPQHF
TRBV3-1/TRBV3-2,NA,NA,TRBJ1-4,TGTGCCAGCAGCCAAAAAGACAGTAATGAAAAACTGTTTTTT,CASSQKDSNEKLFF
TRBV14,NA,few,TRBJ2-1,TGTGCCAGCAGCCCGTTCCCCAGGGGCTACAATGAGCAGTTCTTC,CASSPFPRGYNEQFF
TRBV27,TRBD2,NA,TRBJ2-1,TGTGCCAGCAGTGAGCGGGGGGCCAACAATGAGCAGTTCTTC,CASSERGANNEQFF
TRBV6-2/TRBV6-3,NA,NA,TRBJ1-5,TGTGCCAGCAGTTATCTGGCTAGCAATCAGCCCCAGCATTTT,CASSYLASNQPQHF
TRBV12-3/TRBV12-4,NA,NA,TRBJ1-2,TGTGCCAGCAGTTTAAGGGGTGGGTATGGCTACACCTTC,CASSLRGGYGYTF
TRBV2,TRBD1,once,TRBJ1-5,TGTGCCAGCAGTGAGGACAGGGTAGGGGATCAGCCCCAGCATTTT,CASSEDRVGDQPQHF
TRBV20-1,NA,NA,TRBJ1-2,TGCAGTGCTAGAGTAGCGGGGGGCTACACCTTC,CSARVAGGYTF
TRBV4-1,NA,NA,TRBJ1-3,TGCGCCAGCAGCCAAGTGATCCAGATCGGAAACACCATATATTTT,CASSQVIQIGNTIYF
TRBV19,TRBD1,NA,TRBJ1-5,TGTGCCAGTAGTCCGGGGACAGATCAGCCCCAGCATTTT,CASSPGTDQPQHF
TRBV9,NA,NA,TRBJ1-3,TGTGCCAGCAGCGTGAGCTCTGGAAACACCATATATTTT,CASSVSSGNTIYF